The 20 T cell receptor beta chains listed next were all sequenced from one sample in a study of cytotoxic CD8 clonotypes in ibrutinib-treated CLL. Data came from immunoSEQ multiplex PCR; TCRdb stores just in-frame clones and leaves some out. The sample lists over 45,000 clones; 55% to 65% were seen once. The material was PBMCs, obtained after 24 months of ibrutinib treatment. The receptors here all came from a human donor with chronic lymphocytic leukemia.

V gene TRBV5-1 combines with J gene TRBJ1-4; 9 nucleotides agree with TRBD1. The CDR3 is 15 amino acids. The V gene end was trimmed by 4 bases and the J gene end by 10 bases; junction bases not matched to a gene: 11. Germline CDR1 SGHRS, CDR2 YFSETQ. CDR3 nucleotides: TGCGCCAGCAGCCCCGACGGGACAGGGTCCAGAAAACTGTTTTTT. It yields the protein CASSPDGTGSRKLFF.

The chain recombines TRBV7-8 with TRBJ1-5, with D tentatively TRBD1 (6 bases). CDR1 SGHVS and CDR2 FQNEAQ come from the germline V gene. The CDR3 spans 13 residues. V lost 3 bases and J lost 4, with 7 bases in between. CDR3 nucleotide sequence: TGTGCCAGCAGCTTCGGACAGAATCAGCCCCAGCATTTT. It codes for CASSFGQNQPQHF.

V usage is TRBV5-4 and J usage is TRBJ2-3; maybe TRBD2 (6 bases). Germline CDR1 is SGHNT and CDR2 is YYREEE (reference sequence). The CDR3 is 14 amino acids. V was cut by 2 bases and J by 4 bases, with 11 bases left in between. The CDR3 coding sequence is TGTGCCAGCAGCTTCGCGGAGGGGCCAGATACGCAGTATTTT. It encodes CASSFAEGPDTQYF.

The gene calls are TRBV6-5 and TRBJ1-4, with D possibly being TRBD1 (5 bases). The V end lost 2 bases, the J end lost 2 bases, and 9 bases lay between the germline ends. Germline loops: CDR1 MNHEY, CDR2 SVGAGI. CDR3 length equals 15 residues. The DNA of the CDR3 is TGTGCCAGCAGTTACGGTGCAGGGACTAATGAAAAACTGTTTTTT. It yields the protein CASSYGAGTNEKLFF.

In this sample, this clone turned up many times. The chain couples TRBV5-1 to TRBJ2-1; 7 nucleotides align to TRBD1. The germline CDR1 and CDR2 sequences are SGHRS and YFSETQ. With 0 bases clipped from V and 5 bases from J, the junction kept 5 bases outside the gene matches. This CDR3 contains 15 residues. The CDR3 DNA is TGCGCCAGCAGCTTGGGAGGGACAGAACACAATGAGCAGTTCTTC. Amino acids: CASSLGGTEHNEQFF.

There are a few counts of this clone. In DNA, the CDR3 is TGTGCCAGCAGCCCACGAGGGACTAGCGGGAGGGCCCGGGCCTACGAGCAGTACTTC. Translated, it gives CASSPRGTSGRARAYEQYF. V usage is TRBV14 and J usage is TRBJ2-7; 16 positions match TRBD2. J lost 2 bases, V lost 4 bases, and 11 bases had no gene match. Germline V gene sequence: CDR1 SGHDN, CDR2 FVKESK. The CDR3 is made up of 19 amino acids.

This rearrangement joins TRBV10-2 to TRBJ2-5; the match to TRBD2 covers 10 bases. CDR1 and CDR2 from the germline V gene are WSHSY and SAAADI. The CDR3 totals 14 residues. After removal of 6 bases from V and 4 bases from J, the junction contained 5 bases not matched to a gene. The CDR3 bases are TGCGCCAGCAGATCTAGCGGGGGAGGAGAGACCCAGTACTTC. It is translated as CASRSSGGGETQYF.

This clone was counted many times. The rearrangement links TRBV5-6 to TRBJ1-3; D gene uncertain. The germline gives CDR1 SGHDT, CDR2 YYEEEE. This CDR3 is 15 amino acids long. V was clipped by 2 bases and J by 0 bases, with 9 bases between them. The CDR3 sequence: CASSFRLSSGNTIYF. The DNA of the CDR3 is TGTGCCAGCAGCTTTCGGTTGTCCTCTGGAAACACCATATATTTT.

The V call is TRBV11-3, the J call TRBJ2-2; weak D call: TRBD2 (5 bases). V lost 4 bases and J 6 bases, leaving 9 bases between the germline ends. The CDR3 loop spans 13 amino acids. CDR1 and CDR2 (germline): SGHNT, YENEEA. The CDR3 region has the DNA TGTGCCAGCAGCTCCTTACTAGCCGGGGAGCTGTTTTTT. Translated: CASSSLLAGELFF.

The chain carries TRBV7-9 and TRBJ1-5, with TRBD1 identical over 9 bases. V lost 8 bases to trimming and J lost 9 bases; unmatched junction nucleotides: 5. Per germline, CDR1 SEHNR and CDR2 FQNEAQ (reference sequence). This CDR3 contains 12 residues. The CDR3 loop reads CASGQGLMPQHF. Here the CDR3 DNA reads TGTGCCAGCGGACAGGGGCTAATGCCCCAGCATTTT.

A single count supports this clone. V is TRBV4-1 and J is TRBJ2-3; the D is unclear. Between the trimmed V and J ends, which lost 1 base and 4 bases, there was a span of 12 bases. Per germline, CDR1 MGHRA and CDR2 YSYEKL. This CDR3 region has 15 residues. The CDR3 here is CASSQVGSWADTQYF. The CDR3 DNA follows: TGCGCCAGCAGCCAAGTCGGCTCCTGGGCAGATACGCAGTATTTT.

This clone was recorded a few times. The CDR3 DNA sequence: TGTGCCAGTAGTATAGGCGGACAGGTCCTACGTCCCCAGCATTTT. Its protein is CASSIGGQVLRPQHF. V gene TRBV19 combines with J gene TRBJ1-5, with 7 nucleotides matching TRBD1. The CDR3 totals 15 residues. V trimming: 1 base; J trimming: 10 bases; junction bases outside the gene matches: 10. CDR1 is LNHDA, CDR2 SQIVND, per germline (reference sequence). The full variable domain, its missing parts supplied by reference TRBV19 and TRBJ1-5, is DGGITQSPKYLFRKEGQNVTLSCEQNLNHDAMYWYRQDPGQGLRLIYYSQIVNDFQKGDIAEGYSVSREKKESFPLTVTSAQKNPTAFYLCASSIGGQVLRPQHFGDGTRLSIL.

This clone was observed a few times. The rearrangement uses TRBV29-1 and TRBJ2-1, with 9 bases matching TRBD1. The CDR3 spans 14 residues. Germline loops: CDR1 SQVTM, CDR2 ANQGSEA. Unmatched junction bases numbered 8, after V lost 5 bases and J lost 6 bases. CDR3 region: CSVNPGQGINEQFF. The DNA for the CDR3 is TGCAGCGTTAATCCGGGACAGGGCATCAATGAGCAGTTCTTC.

In this sample, this clone turned up a few times. The rearrangement links TRBV6-5 to TRBJ1-1; D gene ambiguous. The CDR3 extends over 12 amino acids. Trimming stripped 7 bases from V and 0 bases from J, with 6 bases between. Germline CDR1 is MNHEY and CDR2 is SVGAGI. In DNA form, the CDR3 reads TGTGCCAGCAAGAGGATGAACACTGAAGCTTTCTTT. It yields the protein CASKRMNTEAFF.

In its sample, this clone was seen a few times. The rearrangement uses TRBV5-6 and TRBJ1-2; the D gene is possibly TRBD1 (5 bases). V was clipped by 0 bases and J by 4 bases, with 10 bases between them. The CDR3 has 14 amino acids. The germline V gene encodes CDR1 SGHDT and CDR2 YYEEEE. CDR3 nucleotide sequence: TGTGCCAGCAGCTTGGATAGGGGAACCTATGGCTACACCTTC. Translation gives CASSLDRGTYGYTF. The variable domain in full, completed from reference TRBV5-6 and TRBJ1-2, reads DAGVTQSPTHLIKTRGQQVTLRCSPKSGHDTVSWYQQALGQGPQFIFQYYEEEERQRGNFPDRFSGHQFPNYSSELNVNALLLGDSALYLCASSLDRGTYGYTFGSGTRLTVV.

The chain is built from TRBV15 and TRBJ1-6; D gene unclear. Looked up from germline, CDR1 is LNHNV and CDR2 is YYDKDF (reference sequence). CDR3 size: 17 residues. V was cut by 1 base and J by 5 bases, with 15 bases left in between. The CDR3 DNA is TGTGCCACCAGCAGAGGGGGATTACAGATGAATAATTCACCCCTCCACTTT. It is translated as CATSRGGLQMNNSPLHF.

This clone was seen only once. The V call is TRBV28, the J call TRBJ1-4; tentatively, D is TRBD1 (6 bases). Germline CDR1 and CDR2: MDHEN and SYDVKM. CDR3 length: 16 residues. Trimming left V 3 bases short and J 7 bases short, with 18 bases between. CDR3 in amino acids: CASSFAGDNYGEKLFF. The DNA for the CDR3 is TGTGCCAGCAGTTTTGCGGGGGACAATTATGGTGAAAAACTGTTTTTT.

This chain links TRBV4-2 with TRBJ2-1, with D perhaps TRBD2 (6 bases). This CDR3 comprises 16 residues. CDR1 LGHNA and CDR2 YNFKEQ come from the germline V gene. The V end lost 5 bases, the J end lost 6 bases, and 20 bases lay between the germline ends. The CDR3 sequence: CASSFRFGTGLNEQFF. The CDR3 nucleotides read TGTGCCAGCAGCTTCAGGTTCGGGACTGGGCTCAATGAGCAGTTCTTC.

V usage is TRBV29-1 and J usage is TRBJ2-1, with D perhaps TRBD1 or TRBD2 (5 bases each). V lost 1 base and J lost 0, with 10 bases in between. The CDR3 covers 15 residues. Germline CDR1 SQVTM, CDR2 ANQGSEA. CDR3 sequence reads: CSVEGGESSYNEQFF. In DNA form, the CDR3 reads TGCAGCGTTGAAGGAGGGGAGAGCTCCTACAATGAGCAGTTCTTC.

A few counts support this clone. This rearrangement joins TRBV10-3 to TRBJ2-7, with D perhaps assigned TRBD1 or TRBD2 (5 bases each). The CDR3 runs to 14 residues. Germline loops: CDR1 ENHRY, CDR2 SYGVKD. V was shortened by 6 bases and J by 3 bases, with 15 bases between the two germline ends. The CDR3 protein is CAIRPRAGDYEQYF. The CDR3 DNA sequence: TGTGCCATCAGACCCAGGGCGGGCGACTACGAGCAGTACTTC.